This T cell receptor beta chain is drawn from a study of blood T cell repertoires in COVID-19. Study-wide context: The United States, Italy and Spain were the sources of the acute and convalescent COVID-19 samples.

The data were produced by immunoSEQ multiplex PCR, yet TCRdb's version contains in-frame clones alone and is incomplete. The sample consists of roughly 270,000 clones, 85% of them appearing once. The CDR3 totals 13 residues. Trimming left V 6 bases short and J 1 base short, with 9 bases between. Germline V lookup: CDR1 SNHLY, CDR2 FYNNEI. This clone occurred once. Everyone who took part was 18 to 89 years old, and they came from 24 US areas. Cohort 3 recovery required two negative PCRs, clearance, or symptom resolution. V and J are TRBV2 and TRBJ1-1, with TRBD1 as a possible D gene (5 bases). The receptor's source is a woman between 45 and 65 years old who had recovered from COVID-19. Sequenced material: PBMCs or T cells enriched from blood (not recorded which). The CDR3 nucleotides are TGTGCCAGCAGAGGACACGAGAACACTGAAGCTTTCTTT. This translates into CASRGHENTEAFF.